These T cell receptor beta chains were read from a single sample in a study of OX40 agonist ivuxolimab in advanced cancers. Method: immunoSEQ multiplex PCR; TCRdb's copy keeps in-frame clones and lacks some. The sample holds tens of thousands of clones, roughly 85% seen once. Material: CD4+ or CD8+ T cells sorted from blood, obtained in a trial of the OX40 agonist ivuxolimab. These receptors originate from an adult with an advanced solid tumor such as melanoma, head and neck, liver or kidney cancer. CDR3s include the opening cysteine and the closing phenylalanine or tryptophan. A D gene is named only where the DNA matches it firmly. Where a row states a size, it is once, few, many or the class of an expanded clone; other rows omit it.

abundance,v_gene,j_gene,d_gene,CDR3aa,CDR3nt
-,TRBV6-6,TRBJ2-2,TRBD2,CASSLLAGGGTGELFF,TGTGCCAGCAGTCTACTAGCGGGAGGGGGTACCGGGGAGCTGTTTTTT
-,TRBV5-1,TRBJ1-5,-,CASSLEGTSSNQPQHF,TGCGCCAGCAGTTTGGAGGGTACTTCGAGCAATCAGCCCCAGCATTTT
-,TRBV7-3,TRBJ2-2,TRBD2,CASSLIAGGFGELFF,TGTGCCAGCAGCTTAATAGCGGGAGGGTTCGGGGAGCTGTTTTTT
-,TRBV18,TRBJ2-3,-,CASSPPLGARRTDTQYF,TGTGCCAGCTCACCACCGTTGGGGGCGCGTCGCACAGATACGCAGTATTTT
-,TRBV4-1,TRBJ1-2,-,CASSQVGQNYGYTF,TGCGCCAGCAGCCAAGTGGGCCAGAACTATGGCTACACCTTC
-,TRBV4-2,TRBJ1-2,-,CASSHNVRDLGGYTF,TGTGCCAGCAGCCACAACGTCAGGGATCTCGGCGGCTACACCTTC
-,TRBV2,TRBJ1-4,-,CASSVMKVGEKLFF,TGTGCCAGCAGTGTGATGAAGGTTGGGGAAAAACTGTTTTTT
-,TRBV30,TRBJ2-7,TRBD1,CAWSVQGADSIEQYF,TGTGCCTGGAGTGTACAGGGGGCAGACTCGATCGAGCAGTACTTC
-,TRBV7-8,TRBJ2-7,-,CASSVTYEQYF,TGTGCCAGCAGCGTGACCTACGAGCAGTACTTC
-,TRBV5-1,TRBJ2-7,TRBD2,CASSLTSVSHEQYF,TGCGCCAGCAGCTTGACTAGCGTCAGCCACGAGCAGTACTTC
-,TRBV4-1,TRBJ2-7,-,CASSQGERNEQYF,TGCGCCAGCAGCCAAGGAGAGCGGAACGAGCAGTACTTC
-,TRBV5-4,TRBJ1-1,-,CASSPREGNTEAFF,TGTGCCAGCAGTCCACGTGAAGGGAACACTGAAGCTTTCTTT
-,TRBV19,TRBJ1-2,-,CASSTAKFSSYGYTF,TGTGCCAGTAGTACCGCCAAGTTCAGTTCCTATGGCTACACCTTC
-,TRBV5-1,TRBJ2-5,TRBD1,CASSPGTGGETQYF,TGCGCCAGCAGCCCCGGGACAGGTGGAGAGACCCAGTACTTC
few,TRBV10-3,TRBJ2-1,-,CAINKGRDDEQFF,TGTGCCATCAACAAGGGACGGGACGACGAGCAGTTCTTC
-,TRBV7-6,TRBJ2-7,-,CASSPEWQTSYEQYF,TGTGCCAGCAGCCCCGAGTGGCAGACCTCCTACGAGCAGTACTTC
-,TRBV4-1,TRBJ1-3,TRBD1,CASSRGQGARGNTIYF,TGCGCCAGCAGCCGGGGACAGGGGGCGCGGGGAAACACCATATATTTT
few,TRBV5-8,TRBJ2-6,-,CASSLELGSGANVLTF,TGTGCCAGCAGCTTGGAACTGGGCTCTGGGGCCAACGTCCTGACTTTC
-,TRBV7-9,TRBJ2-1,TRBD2,CASSSWGLAGVNNEQFF,TGTGCCAGCAGCTCATGGGGACTAGCGGGGGTCAACAATGAGCAGTTCTTC
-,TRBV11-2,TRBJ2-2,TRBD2,CASSRPKLAGVLNTGELFF,TGTGCCAGCAGCCGACCCAAACTAGCGGGAGTGCTGAACACCGGGGAGCTGTTTTTT
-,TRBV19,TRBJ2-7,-,CASSKGGTSYEQYF,TGTGCCAGTAGTAAGGGGGGAACCTCCTACGAGCAGTACTTC
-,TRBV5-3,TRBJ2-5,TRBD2,CARSRPGTSGERSQTQYF,TGTGCCAGAAGCAGACCGGGGACTAGCGGGGAACGGTCGCAGACCCAGTACTTC
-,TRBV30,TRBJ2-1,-,CAWSVRLEQFF,TGTGCCTGGAGTGTGCGACTAGAGCAGTTCTTC
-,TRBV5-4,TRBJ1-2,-,CASSAGREIYGYTF,TGTGCCAGCAGCGCGGGACGGGAAATCTATGGCTACACCTTC
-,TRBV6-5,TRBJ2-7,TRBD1,CASSRGTVPSYEQYF,TGTGCCAGCAGCAGAGGGACAGTACCTTCCTACGAGCAGTACTTC